This is a list of T cell receptor beta chains from one sample in a study of T cells in Graves' hyperthyroidism and ophthalmopathy. Each CDR3 protein is one row after TCRdb ran MiXCR on the multiplex PCR reads. The table shows some 560,000 distinct CDR3 sequences, with around a sixth occurring only once. Sequenced input: blood. These receptors were taken from a woman between 25 and 40 years old with Graves' hyperthyroidism. CDR3s include the opening cysteine and the closing phenylalanine or tryptophan. The D gene is left open where the match is weak. The size of a clone is reported for some rows only, either as once, few or many, or as a class for expanded clones.

j_call: TRBJ2-7
d_call: TRBD1
clone_size: NA
v_call: TRBV30
cdr3_aa: CAGGEDRGSDEQYF
cdr3_nt: TGTGCCGGGGGGGAGGACAGGGGCTCCGACGAGCAGTACTTC

j_call: TRBJ2-7
d_call: TRBD2
clone_size: many
v_call: TRBV7-9
cdr3_aa: CASSREGGPYEQYF
cdr3_nt: TGTGCCAGCAGCAGGGAGGGAGGACCCTACGAGCAGTACTTC

j_call: TRBJ2-7
d_call: TRBD1
clone_size: NA
v_call: TRBV20-1
cdr3_aa: CSARDPAAGGARWSQQYF
cdr3_nt: TGCAGTGCTAGAGATCCAGCGGCAGGGGGCGCTCGGTGGAGTCAGCAGTACTTC

j_call: TRBJ2-1
d_call: TRBD2
clone_size: many
v_call: TRBV6-2/TRBV6-3
cdr3_aa: CASTRLAGGDEQFF
cdr3_nt: TGTGCCAGCACTCGACTAGCGGGAGGAGATGAGCAGTTCTTC

j_call: TRBJ2-1
d_call: TRBD2
clone_size: NA
v_call: TRBV29-1
cdr3_aa: CSPWRMGRAGGDEQFF
cdr3_nt: TGCAGCCCCTGGCGGATGGGTAGGGCCGGGGGGGATGAGCAGTTCTTC

j_call: TRBJ2-4
d_call: TRBD2
clone_size: few
v_call: TRBV5-1
cdr3_aa: CASSSVAGVGNIQYF
cdr3_nt: TGCGCCAGCAGCTCCGTAGCGGGAGTCGGGAACATTCAGTACTTC

j_call: TRBJ2-7
d_call: TRBD2
clone_size: NA
v_call: TRBV7-9
cdr3_aa: CASSLVASGRAVNEQYF
cdr3_nt: TGTGCCAGCAGCTTAGTAGCTAGCGGGAGGGCCGTGAACGAGCAGTACTTC

j_call: TRBJ2-7
d_call: NA
clone_size: many
v_call: TRBV6-1
cdr3_aa: CASSTGSSPYEQYF
cdr3_nt: TGTGCCAGCTCCACCGGGTCGAGCCCCTACGAGCAGTACTTC

j_call: TRBJ2-3
d_call: TRBD2
clone_size: many
v_call: TRBV18
cdr3_aa: CASSPPLAASTDTQYF
cdr3_nt: TGTGCCAGCTCACCACCGCTAGCGGCAAGCACAGATACGCAGTATTTT

j_call: TRBJ1-3
d_call: NA
clone_size: few
v_call: TRBV30
cdr3_aa: CAWSTGSSGNTKYF
cdr3_nt: TGTGCCTGGAGTACAGGGTCCTCTGGAAACACCAAATATTTT

j_call: TRBJ2-7
d_call: NA
clone_size: many
v_call: TRBV30
cdr3_aa: CAWDRAYEQYF
cdr3_nt: TGTGCCTGGGACCGCGCTTACGAGCAGTACTTC

j_call: TRBJ1-4
d_call: NA
clone_size: NA
v_call: TRBV19
cdr3_aa: CASNAPLGEKLFF
cdr3_nt: TGTGCCAGCAACGCCCCGCTTGGCGAAAAACTGTTTTTT

j_call: TRBJ1-6
d_call: NA
clone_size: NA
v_call: TRBV7-9
cdr3_aa: CASSLSQYNSPLHF
cdr3_nt: TGTGCCAGCAGCTTATCCCAGTATAATTCACCCCTCCACTTT

j_call: TRBJ1-2
d_call: NA
clone_size: few
v_call: TRBV29-1
cdr3_aa: CSVEDPGTDYGYTF
cdr3_nt: TGCAGCGTTGAAGATCCGGGGACCGATTATGGCTACACCTTC

j_call: TRBJ1-6
d_call: NA
clone_size: NA
v_call: TRBV6-2/TRBV6-3
cdr3_aa: CASRPRNSPLHF
cdr3_nt: TGTGCCAGCAGACCGCGTAATTCACCCCTCCACTTT

j_call: TRBJ2-3
d_call: NA
clone_size: many
v_call: TRBV6-2/TRBV6-3
cdr3_aa: CASSPGPSPADTQYF
cdr3_nt: TGTGCCAGCAGTCCTGGGCCGTCACCGGCAGATACGCAGTATTTT

j_call: TRBJ2-5
d_call: TRBD2
clone_size: NA
v_call: TRBV28
cdr3_aa: CASSPSLAGGQETQYF
cdr3_nt: TGTGCCAGCAGTCCCTCCCTAGCGGGGGGACAAGAGACCCAGTACTTC

j_call: TRBJ2-1
d_call: TRBD2
clone_size: NA
v_call: TRBV28
cdr3_aa: CASSTGLAGANEQFF
cdr3_nt: TGTGCCAGCAGTACCGGACTAGCGGGAGCCAATGAGCAGTTCTTC

j_call: TRBJ2-2
d_call: NA
clone_size: many
v_call: TRBV27
cdr3_aa: CASTGSTGELFF
cdr3_nt: TGTGCCAGCACCGGTAGCACCGGGGAGCTGTTTTTT

j_call: TRBJ2-1
d_call: TRBD2
clone_size: few
v_call: TRBV10-2
cdr3_aa: CASGLAGGTTPPNEQFF
cdr3_nt: TGCGCCAGTGGACTAGCGGGAGGCACTACCCCACCCAATGAGCAGTTCTTC

j_call: TRBJ2-3
d_call: NA
clone_size: NA
v_call: TRBV30
cdr3_aa: CAWSEGHTDTQYF
cdr3_nt: TGTGCCTGGAGTGAAGGGCACACAGATACGCAGTATTTT

j_call: TRBJ1-2
d_call: NA
clone_size: many
v_call: TRBV28
cdr3_aa: CASSLTPHGSDGYTF
cdr3_nt: TGTGCCAGCAGTCTGACGCCTCACGGTTCTGATGGCTACACCTTC

j_call: TRBJ1-1
d_call: NA
clone_size: many
v_call: TRBV18
cdr3_aa: CASSPIQGGGTEAFF
cdr3_nt: TGTGCCAGCTCACCGATACAGGGTGGCGGCACTGAAGCTTTCTTT

j_call: TRBJ2-1
d_call: NA
clone_size: few
v_call: TRBV29-1
cdr3_aa: CSVGVVLYNEQFF
cdr3_nt: TGCAGCGTTGGAGTGGTACTCTACAATGAGCAGTTCTTC

j_call: TRBJ2-1
d_call: TRBD2
clone_size: many
v_call: TRBV20-1
cdr3_aa: CSARPGLAGDSYNEQFF
cdr3_nt: TGCAGTGCTAGACCCGGACTAGCGGGAGACTCCTACAATGAGCAGTTCTTC

j_call: TRBJ2-2
d_call: NA
clone_size: NA
v_call: TRBV7-9
cdr3_aa: CATQDWEEHTTGELFF
cdr3_nt: TGTGCCACCCAAGATTGGGAGGAGCATACCACCGGGGAGCTGTTTTTT

j_call: TRBJ2-4
d_call: TRBD1
clone_size: many
v_call: TRBV5-1
cdr3_aa: CASSFSRDRGPGNIQYF
cdr3_nt: TGCGCCAGCAGCTTTTCCCGGGACAGGGGGCCTGGAAACATTCAGTACTTC

j_call: TRBJ2-1
d_call: NA
clone_size: few
v_call: TRBV6-5
cdr3_aa: CTSSLVSYNEQFF
cdr3_nt: TGTACCAGCAGTTTAGTTAGTTACAATGAGCAGTTCTTC

j_call: TRBJ2-1
d_call: TRBD2
clone_size: few
v_call: TRBV20-1
cdr3_aa: CSALDPKRGANYYNEQFF
cdr3_nt: TGCAGTGCTTTGGACCCCAAGCGGGGGGCTAATTACTACAATGAGCAGTTCTTC

j_call: TRBJ2-3
d_call: NA
clone_size: many
v_call: TRBV20-1
cdr3_aa: CSASGKGLVDTQYF
cdr3_nt: TGCAGTGCTAGTGGGAAGGGATTGGTAGATACGCAGTATTTT

j_call: TRBJ2-1
d_call: TRBD2
clone_size: many
v_call: TRBV9
cdr3_aa: CASSVARTSGYNEQFF
cdr3_nt: TGTGCCAGCAGCGTAGCTCGGACTAGCGGATACAATGAGCAGTTCTTC

j_call: TRBJ2-7
d_call: NA
clone_size: NA
v_call: TRBV7-9
cdr3_aa: CASSFPRDTSSYEQYF
cdr3_nt: TGTGCCAGCAGCTTCCCCCGGGACACCAGCTCCTACGAGCAGTACTTC

j_call: TRBJ1-2
d_call: NA
clone_size: many
v_call: TRBV7-2
cdr3_aa: CASSVGSREGYTF
cdr3_nt: TGTGCCAGCAGCGTAGGATCCAGGGAGGGCTACACCTTC

j_call: TRBJ2-3
d_call: NA
clone_size: few
v_call: TRBV9
cdr3_aa: CASSDFPGSSTDTQYF
cdr3_nt: TGTGCCAGCAGCGACTTCCCGGGGTCTAGCACAGATACGCAGTATTTT

j_call: TRBJ2-5
d_call: NA
clone_size: few
v_call: TRBV10-3
cdr3_aa: CAISGTPPTLETQYF
cdr3_nt: TGTGCCATCAGCGGGACGCCTCCGACGCTAGAGACCCAGTACTTC

j_call: TRBJ2-7
d_call: TRBD2
clone_size: many
v_call: TRBV29-1
cdr3_aa: CSVGGLAGRYSDEQYF
cdr3_nt: TGCAGCGTTGGGGGACTAGCGGGGAGGTACTCCGACGAGCAGTACTTC

j_call: TRBJ1-1
d_call: TRBD1
clone_size: many
v_call: TRBV12-3/TRBV12-4
cdr3_aa: CASSPTGGGWAFF
cdr3_nt: TGTGCCAGCAGTCCTACAGGGGGAGGGTGGGCTTTCTTT

j_call: TRBJ1-1
d_call: NA
clone_size: many
v_call: TRBV28
cdr3_aa: CASSLVTGVRTEAFF
cdr3_nt: TGTGCCAGCAGTTTGGTAACAGGCGTTAGGACTGAAGCTTTCTTT

j_call: TRBJ2-3
d_call: NA
clone_size: many
v_call: TRBV6-2/TRBV6-3
cdr3_aa: CASSYIGTSTDTQYF
cdr3_nt: TGTGCCAGCAGTTACATCGGGACTAGCACAGATACGCAGTATTTT

j_call: TRBJ2-7
d_call: TRBD2
clone_size: NA
v_call: TRBV10-3
cdr3_aa: CAISEAGLAGESLYEQYF
cdr3_nt: TGTGCCATCAGTGAGGCAGGACTAGCGGGAGAATCTCTCTACGAGCAGTACTTC

j_call: TRBJ2-7
d_call: NA
clone_size: many
v_call: TRBV7-9
cdr3_aa: CASSNRDITYEQYF
cdr3_nt: TGTGCCAGCAGCAACCGGGACATAACCTACGAGCAGTACTTC

j_call: TRBJ1-5
d_call: NA
clone_size: few
v_call: TRBV10-3
cdr3_aa: CAISQGNQPQHF
cdr3_nt: TGTGCCATCAGTCAGGGCAATCAGCCCCAGCATTTT

j_call: TRBJ2-7
d_call: TRBD2
clone_size: many
v_call: TRBV10-3
cdr3_aa: CAIRGTSGIAYEQYF
cdr3_nt: TGTGCCATCAGAGGGACTAGCGGGATAGCCTACGAGCAGTACTTC

j_call: TRBJ2-4
d_call: NA
clone_size: NA
v_call: TRBV5-8
cdr3_aa: CASSSPGRSRAKNIQYF
cdr3_nt: TGTGCCAGCAGCTCCCCTGGAAGAAGTCGGGCCAAAAACATTCAGTACTTC

j_call: TRBJ2-7
d_call: NA
clone_size: NA
v_call: TRBV12-3/TRBV12-4
cdr3_aa: CASGLNDYEQYF
cdr3_nt: TGTGCCAGCGGTTTAAATGACTACGAGCAGTACTTC

j_call: TRBJ2-5
d_call: NA
clone_size: many
v_call: TRBV30
cdr3_aa: CAWSANKETQYF
cdr3_nt: TGTGCCTGGAGTGCAAATAAAGAGACCCAGTACTTC

j_call: TRBJ2-3
d_call: NA
clone_size: few
v_call: TRBV6-1
cdr3_aa: CASSGGGQTDTQYF
cdr3_nt: TGTGCCAGCAGTGGTGGGGGGCAGACAGATACGCAGTATTTT

j_call: TRBJ2-2
d_call: TRBD2
clone_size: few
v_call: TRBV7-6
cdr3_aa: CASSFVAGGDTGELFF
cdr3_nt: TGTGCCAGCAGCTTTGTAGCGGGAGGGGACACCGGGGAGCTGTTTTTT

j_call: TRBJ2-1
d_call: NA
clone_size: few
v_call: TRBV5-8
cdr3_aa: CASSRDTPGAHEQFF
cdr3_nt: TGTGCCAGCAGCCGAGACACTCCCGGGGCCCATGAGCAGTTCTTC

j_call: TRBJ2-3
d_call: TRBD1
clone_size: many
v_call: TRBV7-2
cdr3_aa: CASSFTGTGGDTQYF
cdr3_nt: TGTGCCAGCAGCTTCACCGGGACAGGGGGAGATACGCAGTATTTT